The clone carrying this TCR beta chain was recorded many times. Its target is unknown. The CDR3 is 15 residues long. Germline trimming cut 5 bases from V and 3 bases from J; bases unmatched to any gene: 7. Germline CDR1 reads SGHVS; CDR2 reads FNYEAQ. This specimen comes from a study of T cell repertoires in cytomegalovirus infection. TCRdb passed the reads through MiXCR, listing each CDR3 protein once. Of fewer than 850,000 distinct CDR3 sequences detected, 25% to 35% appear once; the ten largest clones hold roughly 14%. The sample consisted of cultured CD8+ T cells from PBMCs, taken from culture after CMV antigen stimulation. This clonotype originated in a human donor in good health (CMV status not recorded). Some clones in this sample may be carry-over from other donors' samples. The chain is built from TRBV7-6 and TRBJ2-3; the match to TRBD2 covers 8 bases. Written as DNA, the CDR3 is TGTGCCAGCAGCGTATTACTAGCGGATACAGATACGCAGTATTTT. It translates to CASSVLLADTDTQYF.